This TCR beta chain was retrieved from a study of cytomegalovirus exposure and HLA in healthy donors. The CDR3 extends over 15 amino acids. CDR1 and CDR2 from the germline V gene are SEHNR and FQNEAQ (reference sequence). V gave up 4 bases and J gave up 5 bases; unmatched junction bases: 5. The primer mix had 60 Vbeta and 13 Jbeta primers. Sequencing was performed with immunoSEQ multiplex PCR; in TCRdb, only in-frame clones are kept and a portion is missing. Found here are about 190,000 clones, 70% to 75% of them singletons; the top ten hold 2.5% to 4%. Only a few counts were recorded for this clone. What it binds is unknown. Findings and caveats of the study: In a later analysis, a genetic analysis reported fewer productive-TCR N-insertions in an Asian-associated ancestry cluster than the cohort average.

The clonotype originates from a woman aged 25 to 39 in good health and CMV-seropositive. The chain links TRBV7-9 to TRBJ1-1, with 12 bases lining up with TRBD1. Sequencing was carried out using PBMCs. In DNA form, the CDR3 reads TGTGCCAGCAGCTGGGGGACAGGGGGCGGAACTGAAGCTTTCTTT. The encoded protein is CASSWGTGGGTEAFF.